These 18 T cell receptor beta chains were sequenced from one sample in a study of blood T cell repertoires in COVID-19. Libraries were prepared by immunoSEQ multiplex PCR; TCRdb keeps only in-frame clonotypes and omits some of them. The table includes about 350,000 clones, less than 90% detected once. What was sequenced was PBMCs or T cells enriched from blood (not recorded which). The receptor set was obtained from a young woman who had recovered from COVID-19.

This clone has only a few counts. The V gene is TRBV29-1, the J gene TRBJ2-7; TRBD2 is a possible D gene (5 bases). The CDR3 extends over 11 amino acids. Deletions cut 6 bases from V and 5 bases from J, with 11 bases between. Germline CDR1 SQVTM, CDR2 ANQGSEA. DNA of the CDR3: TGCAGCGTAGCGGACGGCAACGAGCAGTACTTC. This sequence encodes CSVADGNEQYF.

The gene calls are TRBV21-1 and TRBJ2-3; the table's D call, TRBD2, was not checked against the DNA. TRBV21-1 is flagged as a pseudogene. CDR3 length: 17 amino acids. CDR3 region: CASSKSPPGNFTDTQYF. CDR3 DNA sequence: TGTGCCAGCAGCAAATCCCCACCGGGGAACTTCACAGATACGCAGTATTTT.

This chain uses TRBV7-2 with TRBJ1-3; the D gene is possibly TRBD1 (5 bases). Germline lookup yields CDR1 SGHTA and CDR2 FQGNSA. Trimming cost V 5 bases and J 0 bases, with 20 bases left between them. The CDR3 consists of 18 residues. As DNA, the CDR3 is TGTGCCAGCAGCACACCCCGGGGGGATTGGAGCTCTGGAAACACCATATATTTT. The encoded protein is CASSTPRGDWSSGNTIYF.

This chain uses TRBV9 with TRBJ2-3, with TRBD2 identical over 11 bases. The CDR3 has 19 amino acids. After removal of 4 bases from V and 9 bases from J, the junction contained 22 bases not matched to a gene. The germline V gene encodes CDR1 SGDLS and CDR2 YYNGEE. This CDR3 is CASSRSSGGTPSRPRTQYF. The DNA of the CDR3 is TGTGCCAGCAGCCGTTCTAGCGGGGGGACGCCCTCCCGCCCGAGGACGCAGTATTTT. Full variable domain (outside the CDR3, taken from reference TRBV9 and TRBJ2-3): DSGVTQTPKHLITATGQRVTLRCSPRSGDLSVYWYQQSLDQGLQFLIQYYNGEERAKGNILERFSAQQFPDLHSELNLSSLELGDSALYFCASSRSSGGTPSRPRTQYFGPGTRLTVL.

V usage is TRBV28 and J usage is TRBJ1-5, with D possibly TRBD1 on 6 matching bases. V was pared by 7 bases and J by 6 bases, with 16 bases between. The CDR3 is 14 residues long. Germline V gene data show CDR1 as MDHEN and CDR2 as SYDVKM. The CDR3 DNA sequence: TGTGCCAGCACGGAACAGGGTGGTCTTCAGCCCCAGCATTTT. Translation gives CASTEQGGLQPQHF.

The CDR3 DNA reads TGCAGCGTTACTAGCGGGGGCGGCTTTAGGTACACAGATACGCAGTATTTT. Amino acids: CSVTSGGGFRYTDTQYF. V and J are TRBV29-1 and TRBJ2-3; 11 positions match TRBD2. This CDR3 has 17 amino acids. V shed 5 bases, J shed 2 bases, and the junction held 12 bases outside the gene matches. Per germline, CDR1 SQVTM and CDR2 ANQGSEA.

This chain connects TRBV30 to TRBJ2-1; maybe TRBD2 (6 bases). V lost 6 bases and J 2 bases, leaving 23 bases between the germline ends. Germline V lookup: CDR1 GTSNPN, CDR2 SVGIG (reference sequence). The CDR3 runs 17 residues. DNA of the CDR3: TGTGCCTGCCGTGCCCCAAAGGAGGGGTTGACCTACAATGAGCAGTTCTTC. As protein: CACRAPKEGLTYNEQFF.

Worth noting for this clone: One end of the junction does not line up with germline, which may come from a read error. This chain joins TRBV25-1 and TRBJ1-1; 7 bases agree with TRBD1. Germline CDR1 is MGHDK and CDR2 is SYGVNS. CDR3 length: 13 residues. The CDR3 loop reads CASSEMRTGKLPF. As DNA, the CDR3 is TGTGCCAGCAGTGAGATGCGGACAGGCAAACTTCCCTTT.

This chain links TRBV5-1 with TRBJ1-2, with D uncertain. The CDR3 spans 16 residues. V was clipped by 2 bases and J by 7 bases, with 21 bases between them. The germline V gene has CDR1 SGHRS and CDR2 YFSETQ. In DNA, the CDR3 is TGCGCCAGCAGCTTCTTGCTCGGGCAGGCGGAGGGTGGCTACACCTTC. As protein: CASSFLLGQAEGGYTF.

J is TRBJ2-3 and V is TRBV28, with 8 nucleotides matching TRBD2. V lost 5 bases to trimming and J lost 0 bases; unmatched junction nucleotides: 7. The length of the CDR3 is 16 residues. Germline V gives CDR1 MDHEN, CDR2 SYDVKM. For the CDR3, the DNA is TGTGCCAGCAGTCCACTAGCGGATGCTAGCACAGATACGCAGTATTTT. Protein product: CASSPLADASTDTQYF.

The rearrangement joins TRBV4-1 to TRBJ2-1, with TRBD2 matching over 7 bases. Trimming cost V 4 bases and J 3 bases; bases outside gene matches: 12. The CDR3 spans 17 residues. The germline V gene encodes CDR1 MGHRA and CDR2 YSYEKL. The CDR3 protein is CASSPRLPSGIYNEQFF. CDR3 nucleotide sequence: TGCGCCAGCAGCCCCCGCCTCCCTAGCGGAATCTACAATGAGCAGTTCTTC.

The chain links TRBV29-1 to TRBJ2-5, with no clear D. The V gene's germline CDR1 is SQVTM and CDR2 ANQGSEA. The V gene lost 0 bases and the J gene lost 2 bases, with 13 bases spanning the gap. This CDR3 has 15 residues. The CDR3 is CSVEDPGGSQETQYF. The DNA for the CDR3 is TGCAGCGTTGAAGATCCCGGCGGATCTCAAGAGACCCAGTACTTC.

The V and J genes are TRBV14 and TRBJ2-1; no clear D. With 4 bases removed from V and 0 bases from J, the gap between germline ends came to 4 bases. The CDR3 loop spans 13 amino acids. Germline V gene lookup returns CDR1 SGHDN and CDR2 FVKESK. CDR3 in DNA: TGTGCCAGCAGCCTCTCCTCCTACAATGAGCAGTTCTTC. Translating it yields CASSLSSYNEQFF.

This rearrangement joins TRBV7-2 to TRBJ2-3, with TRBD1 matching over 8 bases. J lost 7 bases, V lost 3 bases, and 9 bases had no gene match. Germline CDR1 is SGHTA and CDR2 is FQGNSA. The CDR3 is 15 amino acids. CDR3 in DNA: TGTGCCAGCAGCTTGAGCGCAGGGGGCGCGAATACGCAGTATTTT. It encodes CASSLSAGGANTQYF.

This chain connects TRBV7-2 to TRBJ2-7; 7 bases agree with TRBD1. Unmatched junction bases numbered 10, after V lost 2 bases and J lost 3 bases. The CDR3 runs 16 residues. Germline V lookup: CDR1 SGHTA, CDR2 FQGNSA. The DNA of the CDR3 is TGTGCCAGCAGCTTAAGGGGGCCCTTAACAAGCTACGAGCAGTACTTC. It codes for CASSLRGPLTSYEQYF. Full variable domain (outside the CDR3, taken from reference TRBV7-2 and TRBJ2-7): GAGVSQSPSNKVTEKGKDVELRCDPISGHTALYWYRQSLGQGLEFLIYFQGNSAPDKSGLPSDRFSAERTGGSVSTLTIQRTQQEDSAVYLCASSLRGPLTSYEQYFGPGTRLTVT.

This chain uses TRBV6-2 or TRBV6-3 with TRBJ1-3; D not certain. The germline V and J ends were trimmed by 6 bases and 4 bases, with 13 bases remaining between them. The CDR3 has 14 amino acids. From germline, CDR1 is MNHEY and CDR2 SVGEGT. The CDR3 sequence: CASSRPEGGNTIYF. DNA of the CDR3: TGTGCCAGCAGCCGACCGGAGGGCGGAAACACCATATATTTT.

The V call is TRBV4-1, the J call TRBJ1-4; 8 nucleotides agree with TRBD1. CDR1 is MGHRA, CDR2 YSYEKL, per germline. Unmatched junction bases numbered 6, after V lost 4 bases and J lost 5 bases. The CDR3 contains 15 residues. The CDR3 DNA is TGCGCCAGCAGCCTCCCGGGACAGGTCAATGAAAAACTGTTTTTT. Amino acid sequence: CASSLPGQVNEKLFF.

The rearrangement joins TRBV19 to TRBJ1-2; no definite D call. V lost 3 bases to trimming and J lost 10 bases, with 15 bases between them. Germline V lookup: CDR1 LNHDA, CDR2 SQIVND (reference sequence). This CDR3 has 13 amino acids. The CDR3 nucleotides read TGTGCCAGTAGTATGGGAGGGTCTCGCGTCTACACCTTC. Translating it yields CASSMGGSRVYTF. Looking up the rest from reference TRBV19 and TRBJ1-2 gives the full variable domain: DGGITQSPKYLFRKEGQNVTLSCEQNLNHDAMYWYRQDPGQGLRLIYYSQIVNDFQKGDIAEGYSVSREKKESFPLTVTSAQKNPTAFYLCASSMGGSRVYTFGSGTRLTVV.